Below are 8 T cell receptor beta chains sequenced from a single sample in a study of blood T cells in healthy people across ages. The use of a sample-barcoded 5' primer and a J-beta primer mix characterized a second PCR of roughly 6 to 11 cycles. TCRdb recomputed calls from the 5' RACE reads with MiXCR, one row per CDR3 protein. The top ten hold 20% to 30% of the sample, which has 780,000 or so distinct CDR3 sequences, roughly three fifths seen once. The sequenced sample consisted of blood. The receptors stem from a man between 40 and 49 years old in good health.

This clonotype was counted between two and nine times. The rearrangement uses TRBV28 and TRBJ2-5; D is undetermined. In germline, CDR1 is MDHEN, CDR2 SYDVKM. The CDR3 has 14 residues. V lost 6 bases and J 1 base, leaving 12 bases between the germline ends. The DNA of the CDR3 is TGTGCCAGCAGCCCGAACAGAGGCCAAGAGACCCAGTACTTC. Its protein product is CASSPNRGQETQYF.

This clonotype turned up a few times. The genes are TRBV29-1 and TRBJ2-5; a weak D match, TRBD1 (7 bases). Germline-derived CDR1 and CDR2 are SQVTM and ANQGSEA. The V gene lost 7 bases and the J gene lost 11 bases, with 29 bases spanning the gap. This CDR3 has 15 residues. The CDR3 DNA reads TGCAGCGCAAAAGAGACAGGGAAGGGGACACGGGAGCAGTACTTC. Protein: CSAKETGKGTREQYF.

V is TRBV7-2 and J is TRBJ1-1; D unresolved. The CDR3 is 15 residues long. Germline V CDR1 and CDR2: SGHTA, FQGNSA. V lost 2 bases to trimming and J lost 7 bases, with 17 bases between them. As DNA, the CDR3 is TGTGCCAGCAGCTTATCGCCCGCAGAGATCCTTGAAGCTTTCTTT. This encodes CASSLSPAEILEAFF. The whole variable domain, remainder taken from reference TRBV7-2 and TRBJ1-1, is GAGVSQSPSNKVTEKGKDVELRCDPISGHTALYWYRQSLGQGLEFLIYFQGNSAPDKSGLPSDRFSAERTGGSVSTLTIQRTQQEDSAVYLCASSLSPAEILEAFFGQGTRLTVV.

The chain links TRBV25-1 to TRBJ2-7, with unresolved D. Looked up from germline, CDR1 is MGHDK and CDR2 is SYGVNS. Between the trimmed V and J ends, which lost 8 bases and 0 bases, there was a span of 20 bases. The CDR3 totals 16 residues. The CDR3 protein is CASETPGWQSSYEQYF. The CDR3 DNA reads TGTGCCAGCGAAACTCCCGGGTGGCAAAGCTCCTACGAGCAGTACTTC.

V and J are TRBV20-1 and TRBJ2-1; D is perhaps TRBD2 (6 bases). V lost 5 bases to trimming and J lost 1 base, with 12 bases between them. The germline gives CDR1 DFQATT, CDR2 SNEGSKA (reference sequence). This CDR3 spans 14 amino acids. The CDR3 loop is CSASDGLSYNEQFF. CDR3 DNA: TGCAGTGCTTCGGACGGACTATCCTACAATGAGCAGTTCTTC.

The CDR3 loop reads CASSPSGTADSGANVLTF. CDR3 coding DNA: TGTGCCAGCAGCCCCTCCGGGACAGCAGACTCTGGGGCCAACGTCCTGACTTTC. This chain links TRBV4-2 with TRBJ2-6; 7 nucleotides agree with TRBD1. Germline assignment: CDR1 LGHNA and CDR2 YNFKEQ. CDR3 size: 18 residues. With 4 bases clipped from V and 0 bases from J, the junction kept 9 bases outside the gene matches.

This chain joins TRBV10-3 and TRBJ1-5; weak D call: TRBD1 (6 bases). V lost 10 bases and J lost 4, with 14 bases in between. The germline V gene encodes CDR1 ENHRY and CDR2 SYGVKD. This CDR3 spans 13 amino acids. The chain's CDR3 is CATTGQTNQPQHF. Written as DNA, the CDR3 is TGTGCCACCACTGGACAGACAAATCAGCCCCAGCATTTT.

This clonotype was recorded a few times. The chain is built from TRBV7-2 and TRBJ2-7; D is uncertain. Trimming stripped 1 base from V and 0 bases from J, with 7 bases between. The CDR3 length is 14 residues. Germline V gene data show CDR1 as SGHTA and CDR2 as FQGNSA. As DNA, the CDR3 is TGTGCCAGCAGCTTAGTACCGTCCTCCTACGAGCAGTACTTC. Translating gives CASSLVPSSYEQYF. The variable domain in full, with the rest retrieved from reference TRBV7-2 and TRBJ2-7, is GAGVSQSPSNKVTEKGKDVELRCDPISGHTALYWYRQSLGQGLEFLIYFQGNSAPDKSGLPSDRFSAERTGGSVSTLTIQRTQQEDSAVYLCASSLVPSSYEQYFGPGTRLTVT.